Each of the 6 T cell receptor beta chains below was sequenced from the same sample in a study of blood T cells in healthy people across ages. A second PCR, run for roughly 7 to 12 cycles, used a sample-barcoded 5' primer plus a J-beta primer mix. One entry per CDR3 protein results from TCRdb running MiXCR on the 5' RACE reads. The profile shows some 710,000 distinct CDR3 sequences, 35% to 50% of them singletons. Sequencing input: blood. The origin of the receptors is a man older than 75 in good health.

The sample holds a few counts of this clonotype. The rearrangement uses TRBV2 and TRBJ2-7; D is perhaps TRBD2 (5 bases). The CDR3 covers 16 residues. Trimming removed 0 bases from V and 2 bases from J, with 14 bases in between. The germline V gene has CDR1 SNHLY and CDR2 FYNNEI. The CDR3 loop is CASSEALAGQAYEQYF. For the CDR3, the DNA is TGTGCCAGCAGTGAAGCATTGGCGGGTCAGGCCTACGAGCAGTACTTC.

Of note for this clonotype: This may be a read error, as it is one base from a much larger clone. The rearrangement links TRBV7-8 to TRBJ2-1, with D unresolved. CDR1 SGHVS and CDR2 FQNEAQ come from the germline V gene. The germline V and J ends were trimmed by 5 bases and 5 bases, with 10 bases remaining between them. The CDR3 extends over 13 amino acids. Here the CDR3 DNA reads TGTGCCAGCAGCCCATCTGCGCACAATGAGCAGTTCTTC. Translating it yields CASSPSAHNEQFF.

In its sample, this clonotype was seen a few times. This rearrangement joins TRBV29-1 to TRBJ2-7; TRBD2 agrees at 13 bases. The CDR3 extends over 20 amino acids. With 4 bases clipped from V and 2 bases from J, the junction kept 20 bases outside the gene matches. Germline V lookup: CDR1 SQVTM, CDR2 ANQGSEA. The CDR3 is CSVARFSGQGTSGRAYEQYF. The CDR3 region has the DNA TGCAGCGTTGCAAGATTTTCGGGACAGGGTACTAGCGGGAGGGCCTACGAGCAGTACTTC.

This clonotype has just one count. With a much larger clone just one base away, this may be a read error. This chain uses TRBV4-3 with TRBJ2-5; 11 nucleotides line up with TRBD2. The end of the DNA aligns better with TRBJ2-7, so the J call may be wrong. The V gene's germline CDR1 is LGHNA and CDR2 YSLEER. This CDR3 is 16 amino acids long. CDR3 in DNA: TGCGCCAGCAGACAAGTAGTTCTAGCGGGAGGCAGCGAGCAGTACTTC. Translated: CASRQVVLAGGSEQYF.

The chain couples TRBV29-1 to TRBJ1-5, with a possible D match to TRBD1 (6 bases). V lost 5 bases, J lost 7 bases, and 15 bases lay in between. This CDR3 has 13 residues. Germline-derived CDR1 and CDR2 are SQVTM and ANQGSEA. CDR3 amino acids: CSVRDTVGQPQHF. The CDR3, as DNA: TGCAGCGTTAGGGACACAGTGGGGCAGCCCCAGCATTTT.

The V gene is TRBV20-1, the J gene TRBJ2-4, with 13 bases that match TRBD2. The CDR3 contains 13 residues. CDR1 and CDR2 from the germline V gene are DFQATT and SNEGSKA (reference sequence). After removal of 5 bases from V and 13 bases from J, the junction contained 8 bases not matched to a gene. The CDR3 bases are TGCAGTGCTCGGACTAGCGGGGGCATGGGGCAGTACTTC. Translating gives CSARTSGGMGQYF.